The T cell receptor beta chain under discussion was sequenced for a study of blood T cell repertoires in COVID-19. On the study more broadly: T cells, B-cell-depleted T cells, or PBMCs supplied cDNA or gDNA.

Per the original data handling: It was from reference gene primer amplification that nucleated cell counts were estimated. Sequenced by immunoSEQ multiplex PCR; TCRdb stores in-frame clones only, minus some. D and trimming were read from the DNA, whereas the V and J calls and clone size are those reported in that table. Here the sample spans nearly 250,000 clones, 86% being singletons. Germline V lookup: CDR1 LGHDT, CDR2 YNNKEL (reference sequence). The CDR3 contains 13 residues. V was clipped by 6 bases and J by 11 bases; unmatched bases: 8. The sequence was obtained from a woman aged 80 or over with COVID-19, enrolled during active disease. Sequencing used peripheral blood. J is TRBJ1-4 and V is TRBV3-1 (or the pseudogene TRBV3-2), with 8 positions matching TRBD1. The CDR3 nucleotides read TGTGCCAGCAGAACAGGGGGTCTTGGGAAACTGTTTTTT. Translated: CASRTGGLGKLFF.